Following are 23 T cell receptor beta chains from one sample sequenced in a study of cytomegalovirus exposure and HLA in healthy donors. The study ran its PCR with 60 Vbeta and 13 Jbeta primers. Method: immunoSEQ multiplex PCR; TCRdb's copy keeps in-frame clones and lacks some. The sample totals some 120,000 clones; its top ten clones hold roughly 3.7%. Sequenced: PBMCs. The source of these receptors is a man under 40 in good health and CMV-seronegative.

The V and J genes are TRBV27 and TRBJ1-1; weak D call: TRBD1 (6 bases). V shed 3 bases and J shed 4 bases, with 12 bases lying between them. CDR3 size: 14 residues. Germline V gene sequence: CDR1 MNHEY, CDR2 SMNVEV (reference sequence). The CDR3 loop reads CASSFGGLATEAFF. CDR3 coding DNA: TGTGCCAGCAGTTTCGGGGGGCTGGCCACTGAAGCTTTCTTT.

V and J are TRBV6-5 and TRBJ2-1; 7 nucleotides match TRBD1. Germline V lookup: CDR1 MNHEY, CDR2 SVGAGI. The V and J ends lost 2 bases and 8 bases, in that order; junction bases with no gene match: 9. The CDR3 runs 15 residues. Here the CDR3 DNA reads TGTGCCAGCAGTTACAGGGGGCAGGGGTCGGATGAGCAGTTCTTC. Protein: CASSYRGQGSDEQFF.

In regard to this clone: The identical CDR3 is also encoded by other nucleotide sequences in the sample. The J gene is TRBJ2-5, the V gene TRBV5-1; tentative D call: TRBD2 (5 bases). Trimming stripped 4 bases from V and 4 bases from J, with 5 bases between. Germline V gene data show CDR1 as SGHRS and CDR2 as YFSETQ. CDR3 length equals 11 residues. The CDR3 bases are TGCGCCAGCAGCAGCGGAGAGACCCAGTACTTC. This encodes CASSSGETQYF. The variable domain in full, completed from reference TRBV5-1 and TRBJ2-5, reads KAGVTQTPRYLIKTRGQQVTLSCSPISGHRSVSWYQQTPGQGLQFLFEYFSETQRNKGNFPGRFSGRQFSNSRSEMNVSTLELGDSALYLCASSSGETQYFGPGTRLLVL.

The CDR3 is CASSLGALGGEQYF. In nucleotides, the CDR3 is TGTGCCAGCAGCCTGGGTGCACTGGGAGGCGAGCAGTACTTC. The V gene is TRBV5-5, the J gene TRBJ2-7; the D gene is possibly TRBD2 (6 bases). Trimming removed 4 bases at V and 6 bases at J, with 17 bases between. The CDR3 has 14 amino acids. Germline-derived CDR1 and CDR2 are SGHKS and YYEKEE (reference sequence). Variable domain in full (rest from reference TRBV5-5 and TRBJ2-7): DAGVTQSPTHLIKTRGQQVTLRCSPISGHKSVSWYQQVLGQGPQFIFQYYEKEERGRGNFPDRFSARQFPNYSSELNVNALLLGDSALYLCASSLGALGGEQYFGPGTRLTVT.

The J gene is TRBJ1-1, the V gene TRBV18; D remains unclear. The CDR3 sequence is 13 residues long. V was pared by 0 bases and J by 11 bases, with 13 bases between. CDR1 is KGHSH, CDR2 LQKENI, per germline. Here the CDR3 DNA reads TGTGCCAGCTCACCACCGGAGGCCTGGACGGCTTTCTTT. Its protein is CASSPPEAWTAFF.

The rearrangement links TRBV19 to TRBJ1-4, with TRBD1 matching over 9 bases. The CDR3 consists of 13 residues. With 6 bases clipped from V and 11 bases from J, the junction kept 7 bases outside the gene matches. Germline CDR1 LNHDA, CDR2 SQIVND (reference sequence). CDR3 residues: CASSPGQGGKLFF. The CDR3, as DNA: TGTGCCAGTAGCCCGGGACAGGGAGGGAAACTGTTTTTT.

This rearrangement joins TRBV7-2 to TRBJ2-5; 9 nucleotides match TRBD2. Germline values: CDR1 SGHTA, CDR2 FQGNSA. With 1 base clipped from V and 11 bases from J, the junction kept 11 bases outside the gene matches. The CDR3 has 15 residues. The CDR3 protein is CASSLEGGRAEEQYF. In nucleotides, the CDR3 is TGTGCCAGCAGCTTAGAGGGCGGGAGGGCGGAGGAGCAGTACTTC.

The V and J genes are TRBV6-5 and TRBJ1-5; D possibly corresponds to TRBD1 (6 bases). The CDR3 spans 13 residues. CDR1 is MNHEY, CDR2 SVGAGI, per germline. The V gene lost 6 bases and the J gene lost 2 bases, with 8 bases spanning the gap. As DNA, the CDR3 is TGTGCCAGCAGCTCAGGGGGCAATCAGCCCCAGCATTTT. Amino acids: CASSSGGNQPQHF.

CDR3 sequence (DNA): TGTGCCAGCAGCTTAGGAGAGGGCGCCTACGAGCAGTACTTC. Encoded protein: CASSLGEGAYEQYF. The chain links TRBV13 to TRBJ2-7, with a weak D call TRBD2 (5 bases). V was clipped by 0 bases and J by 2 bases, with 8 bases between them. Germline assignment: CDR1 PRHDT and CDR2 FYEKMQ (reference sequence). The CDR3 totals 14 residues.

This rearrangement joins TRBV13 to TRBJ2-1; 14 bases are a match to TRBD2. The CDR3 runs to 15 residues. The germline V gene encodes CDR1 PRHDT and CDR2 FYEKMQ (reference sequence). Unmatched junction bases numbered 7, after V lost 8 bases and J lost 7 bases. CDR3 sequence: CASARLAGGPNEQFF. CDR3 coding DNA: TGTGCCAGCGCCAGACTAGCGGGGGGGCCGAATGAGCAGTTCTTC. The full variable domain, its missing parts supplied by reference TRBV13 and TRBJ2-1, is AAGVIQSPRHLIKEKRETATLKCYPIPRHDTVYWYQQGPGQDPQFLISFYEKMQSDKGSIPDRFSAQQFSDYHSELNMSSLELGDSALYFCASARLAGGPNEQFFGPGTRLTVL.

This chain connects TRBV19 to TRBJ2-1, with 11 bases lining up with TRBD2. This CDR3 is 14 amino acids long. Germline V gene data show CDR1 as LNHDA and CDR2 as SQIVND (reference sequence). J lost 9 bases, V lost 5 bases, and 6 bases had no gene match. CDR3 in DNA: TGTGCCAGTAGTGCTAGCGGGGGGTCGGGTGAGCAGTTCTTC. The encoded protein is CASSASGGSGEQFF.

This chain's CDR3 is CASSVASGPRDTQYF. The CDR3 DNA follows: TGTGCCAGCAGCGTAGCTAGCGGACCCAGGGATACGCAGTATTTT. The chain links TRBV9 to TRBJ2-3, with 7 bases aligning to TRBD2. Germline V lookup: CDR1 SGDLS, CDR2 YYNGEE. The junction had 7 bases not matched to a gene; V was cut back by 0 bases and J by 6 bases. This CDR3 is 15 amino acids long.

The chain carries TRBV29-1 and TRBJ1-2, with D possibly matching TRBD1 (6 bases). Between the trimmed V and J ends, which lost 6 bases and 3 bases, there was a span of 14 bases. The CDR3 is 13 amino acids. CDR1 is SQVTM and CDR2 is ANQGSEA in the germline V gene. The CDR3 is CSVLQGSDYGYTF. The DNA of the CDR3 is TGCAGCGTCCTACAGGGATCGGACTATGGCTACACCTTC.

Points on this clone: Other DNA sequences of this sample code for an identical CDR3. The chain employs TRBV6-5 and TRBJ2-3, with TRBD2 identical over 10 bases. The trim removed 0 bases at V and 1 base at J, leaving 1 base unmatched. From germline, CDR1 is MNHEY and CDR2 SVGAGI. This CDR3 comprises 16 residues. The CDR3: CASSYSLAGGTDTQYF. The CDR3 nucleotides read TGTGCCAGCAGTTACTCTCTAGCGGGGGGCACAGATACGCAGTATTTT.

In DNA, the CDR3 is TGTGCCAGCAGTTACTCCGGACAGGTTAATGAAAAACTGTTTTTT. This sequence encodes CASSYSGQVNEKLFF. V usage is TRBV6-5 and J usage is TRBJ1-4, with TRBD1 matching over 7 bases. The CDR3 length is 15 residues. Germline assignment: CDR1 MNHEY and CDR2 SVGAGI. The trim removed 0 bases at V and 4 bases at J, leaving 2 bases unmatched.

The V call is TRBV6-5, the J call TRBJ1-6; possibly TRBD1 for D (5 bases). CDR1 MNHEY and CDR2 SVGAGI come from the germline V gene. V shed 6 bases and J shed 9 bases, with 12 bases lying between them. The CDR3 is made up of 13 amino acids. The CDR3 region has the DNA TGTGCCAGCAGCCAGGGCGAAGGTTCACCCCTCCACTTT. Amino acid sequence: CASSQGEGSPLHF.

This chain joins TRBV6-5 and TRBJ2-6, with D possibly matching TRBD1 (6 bases). Trimming left V 6 bases short and J 0 bases short, with 6 bases between. From germline, CDR1 is MNHEY and CDR2 SVGAGI. The CDR3 length is 14 residues. CDR3 loop: CASRDSSGANVLTF. The CDR3 DNA is TGTGCCAGCAGGGACAGCTCTGGGGCCAACGTCCTGACTTTC.

This chain links TRBV6-1 with TRBJ2-4, with D maybe TRBD1 (6 bases). Germline assignment: CDR1 MNHNS and CDR2 SASEGT. The CDR3 has 15 residues. With 6 bases removed from V and 5 bases from J, the gap between germline ends came to 17 bases. CDR3 in DNA: TGTGCCAGCAGATCAGGGGCCCTTAGCCAAAACATTCAGTACTTC. It translates to CASRSGALSQNIQYF.

This rearrangement joins TRBV19 to TRBJ2-1; 8 bases are shared with TRBD2. The CDR3 runs 15 residues. The V gene end was trimmed by 4 bases and the J gene end by 4 bases; junction bases not matched to a gene: 6. Germline CDR1 LNHDA, CDR2 SQIVND (reference sequence). This CDR3 is CASSTSGGRYNEQFF. In DNA form, the CDR3 reads TGTGCCAGTAGTACAAGCGGGGGTAGATACAATGAGCAGTTCTTC. Together with reference TRBV19 and TRBJ2-1, the CDR3 gives the full variable domain: DGGITQSPKYLFRKEGQNVTLSCEQNLNHDAMYWYRQDPGQGLRLIYYSQIVNDFQKGDIAEGYSVSREKKESFPLTVTSAQKNPTAFYLCASSTSGGRYNEQFFGPGTRLTVL.

The chain combines TRBV5-1 with TRBJ1-2; 7 nucleotides align to TRBD1. The CDR3 runs to 16 residues. V was pared by 1 base and J by 0 bases, with 6 bases of the junction left unmatched. Per the germline V gene, CDR1 is SGHRS and CDR2 is YFSETQ. The DNA for the CDR3 is TGCGCCAGCAGCTTGACAACAGGGGCATCTAACTATGGCTACACCTTC. This encodes CASSLTTGASNYGYTF.

The chain combines TRBV6-4 with TRBJ2-3, with 13 bases matching TRBD2. V trimming: 4 bases; J trimming: 4 bases; junction bases outside the gene matches: 2. Germline CDR1 is MRHNA and CDR2 is SNTAGT. The CDR3 totals 15 residues. The CDR3 sequence is CASSGTSGGPDTQYF. The CDR3 DNA sequence: TGTGCCAGCAGTGGGACTAGCGGGGGCCCAGATACGCAGTATTTT.

The CDR3 nucleotides read TGTGCCAGCAGTGGCCTTCGTGGTAATAGACAGGGTAATGAGCAGTTCTTC. Encoded protein: CASSGLRGNRQGNEQFF. The genes are TRBV25-1 and TRBJ2-1; 7 bases align to TRBD1. V was pared by 4 bases and J by 7 bases, with 16 bases of the junction left unmatched. The CDR3 length is 17 residues. CDR1 is MGHDK, CDR2 SYGVNS, per germline.

The V and J genes are TRBV9 and TRBJ1-2, with TRBD1 matching 12 bases. The germline gives CDR1 SGDLS, CDR2 YYNGEE. V dropped 0 bases and J dropped 8; count of bases not matched to a gene: 2. The CDR3 is made up of 14 amino acids. CDR3 in DNA: TGTGCCAGCAGCGTAGCCGGGACAGGGGGCGGCTACACCTTC. This codes for CASSVAGTGGGYTF.